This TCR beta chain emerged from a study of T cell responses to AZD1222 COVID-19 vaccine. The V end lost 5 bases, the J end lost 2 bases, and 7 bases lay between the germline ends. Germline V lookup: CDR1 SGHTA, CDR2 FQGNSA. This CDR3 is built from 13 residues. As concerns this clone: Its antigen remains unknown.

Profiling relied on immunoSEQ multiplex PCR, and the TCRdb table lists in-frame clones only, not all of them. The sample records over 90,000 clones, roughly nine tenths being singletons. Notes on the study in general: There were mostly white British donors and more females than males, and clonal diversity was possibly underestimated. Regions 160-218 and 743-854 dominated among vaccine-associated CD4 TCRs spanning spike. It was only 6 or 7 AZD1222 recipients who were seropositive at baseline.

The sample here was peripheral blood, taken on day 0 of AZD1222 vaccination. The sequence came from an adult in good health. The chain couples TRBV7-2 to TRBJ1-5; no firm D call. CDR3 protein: CASSPNRNQPQHF. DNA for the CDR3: TGTGCCAGCAGCCCCAATCGCAATCAGCCCCAGCATTTT.